The following is a T cell receptor beta chain sequence with its context. What it binds is unknown. The source of the sample is a study of Ad26.COV2.S vaccination and SARS-CoV-2 variants. Across the whole study: Ad26.COV2.S shots went into the muscle once or twice, 56 days apart. Whole-study findings and limits: Vaccine recipients posted higher spike-specific TCR breadth than their placebo counterparts.

The treatment: roughly 19 received Ad26.COV2.S at low or high dose, single or two shots; about 5 received placebo; per-sample allocation not given. Day 63 after the first vaccine or placebo injection was the time point for sampling. This CDR3 comprises 13 residues. Trimming cost V 8 bases and J 6 bases, with 16 bases left between them. CDR1 MNHEY and CDR2 SVGAGI come from the germline V gene. The protocol was immunoSEQ multiplex PCR, while the TCRdb copy is restricted to in-frame clones and leaves out a portion. Here the sample spans approximately 350,000 clones, around 82% being singletons. The receptor was isolated from a person between 18 and 60 years old who received the Ad26.COV2.S COVID-19 vaccine or a placebo. The V call is TRBV6-5, the J call TRBJ1-1; no definite D call. Source: peripheral blood, taken in a trial of Ad26.COV2.S vaccine versus placebo. DNA for the CDR3: TGTGCCAGCTTATACAACGCGGGGTCTGAAGCTTTCTTT. This encodes CASLYNAGSEAFF.